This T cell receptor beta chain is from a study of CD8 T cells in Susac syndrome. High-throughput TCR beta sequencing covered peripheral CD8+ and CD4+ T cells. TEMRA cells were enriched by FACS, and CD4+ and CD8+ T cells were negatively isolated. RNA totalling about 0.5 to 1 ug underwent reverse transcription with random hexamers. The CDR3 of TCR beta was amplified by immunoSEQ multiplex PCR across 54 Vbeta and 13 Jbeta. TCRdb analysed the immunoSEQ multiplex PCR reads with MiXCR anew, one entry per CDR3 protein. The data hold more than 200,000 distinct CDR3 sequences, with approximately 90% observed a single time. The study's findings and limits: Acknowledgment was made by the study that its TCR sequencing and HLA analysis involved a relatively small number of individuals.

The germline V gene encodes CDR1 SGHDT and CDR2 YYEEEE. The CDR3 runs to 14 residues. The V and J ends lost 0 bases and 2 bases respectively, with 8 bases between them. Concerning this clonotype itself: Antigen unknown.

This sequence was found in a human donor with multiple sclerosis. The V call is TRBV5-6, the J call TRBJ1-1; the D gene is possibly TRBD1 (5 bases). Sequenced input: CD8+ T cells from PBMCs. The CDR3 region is CASSLGTGNTEAFF. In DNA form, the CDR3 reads TGTGCCAGCAGCTTGGGTACAGGTAACACTGAAGCTTTCTTT.